The rows below give T cell receptor beta chains drawn from one sample of a study of T cells expressing NK-cell markers. TCRdb reprocessed the 5' RACE reads and keeps a single row for each CDR3 protein, giving no DNA. The table for this sample gives a few hundred thousand distinct CDR3 sequences. The sequencing sample was made of blood T cells: a sorted CD56 or NKG2C T cell subset, CD4+ or CD8+ T cells, or bulk PBMC T cells (not recorded which). These receptors came from a man between 18 and 29 years old in good health. Both conserved end residues are part of each CDR3.

V gene,J gene,CDR3 protein
TRBV5-1,TRBJ1-2,CASSQGRTSYGYTF
TRBV4-3,TRBJ1-1,CASSQGGRLNTEAFF
TRBV5-1,TRBJ1-2,CASSTTPDGYTF
TRBV5-4,TRBJ2-1,CASSSPGGIGSNEQFF
TRBV25-1,TRBJ2-3,CASSEYGKPTDTQYF
TRBV12-3/TRBV12-4,TRBJ2-3,CASSSGRLVVRTSDTQYF
TRBV11-2,TRBJ2-1,CASSSPQDGGNYNEQFF
TRBV7-8,TRBJ2-5,CASSLETGTGPVQRETQYF
TRBV4-3,TRBJ1-1,CASSQDRRGETEAFF
TRBV27,TRBJ2-7,CASSLGGQTIYEQYF
TRBV12-3/TRBV12-4,TRBJ2-3,CASSFFGTSGSYTQYF
TRBV4-3,TRBJ1-4,CASSYGRATNEKLFF
TRBV19,TRBJ1-2,CASSITQSIRVNYGYTF
TRBV6-5,TRBJ2-5,CASSYASGRRGETQYF
TRBV5-6,TRBJ1-2,CASSSHGTGVYGYTF
TRBV19,TRBJ2-1,CASTDRGREEQFF
TRBV7-9,TRBJ2-3,CASRALTDTQYF
TRBV7-9,TRBJ2-1,CASSVIASNEQFF
TRBV19,TRBJ2-7,CASSTLEARHEQYF
TRBV18,TRBJ2-3,CASSPRPGTGTDTQYF
TRBV5-1,TRBJ1-1,CASSERPGTEAFF
TRBV27,TRBJ1-4,CASSLWDGAEKLFF
TRBV7-2,TRBJ2-7,CASSWGGRAYEQYF
TRBV4-1,TRBJ1-1,CASSQDRGVTEAFF
TRBV29-1,TRBJ2-1,CSAPEPGLAGYNEQFF
TRBV7-2,TRBJ2-1,CAILAGGPSGHYNEQFF
TRBV4-1,TRBJ2-3,CASSQDKRGGILDTQYF
TRBV5-5,TRBJ2-1,CASSLLARQANEQFF
TRBV11-3,TRBJ2-7,CASSLGAAGTSAYEQYF
TRBV6-5,TRBJ1-1,CASSPFGTANTEAFF
TRBV29-1,TRBJ2-3,CSVAGGSSTDTQYF
TRBV9,TRBJ2-1,CASSPSPGHLGNEQFF
TRBV10-3,TRBJ2-5,CAIGEERLAGQETQYF
TRBV6-6,TRBJ1-2,CASSPQGGNGYTF
TRBV29-1,TRBJ1-3,CSVEGGDTIYF
TRBV6-2/TRBV6-3,TRBJ2-2,CASSYSGLAGDSGELFF
TRBV7-2,TRBJ2-2,CASSERQGNTGELFF
TRBV2,TRBJ2-5,CASEFGRGKTQYF
TRBV28,TRBJ2-1,CASSLYIQGRNEQFF
TRBV6-2/TRBV6-3,TRBJ1-5,CASNPGTGTYSNQPQHF
TRBV9,TRBJ2-1,CASSPSGGGSSSYNEQFF
TRBV27,TRBJ2-7,CASRLTLGSFSSYEQYF
TRBV20-1,TRBJ2-3,CSADGQGVTDTQYF
TRBV4-3,TRBJ2-3,CASSQVGEDTQYF
TRBV4-1,TRBJ1-1,CASSQDRGGTEAFF
TRBV2,TRBJ2-1,CASLRYATSGRNEQFF
TRBV27,TRBJ2-1,CASSPASGSSYNEQFF
TRBV6-1,TRBJ1-2,CASSLGQARGYTF
TRBV5-1,TRBJ2-5,CASSLVGLAVMGQETQYF
TRBV10-2,TRBJ2-7,CASSDLKGATYEQYF
TRBV12-3/TRBV12-4,TRBJ1-2,CASSLGAGYYGYTF
TRBV6-5,TRBJ1-2,CASSTDSFGGYTF